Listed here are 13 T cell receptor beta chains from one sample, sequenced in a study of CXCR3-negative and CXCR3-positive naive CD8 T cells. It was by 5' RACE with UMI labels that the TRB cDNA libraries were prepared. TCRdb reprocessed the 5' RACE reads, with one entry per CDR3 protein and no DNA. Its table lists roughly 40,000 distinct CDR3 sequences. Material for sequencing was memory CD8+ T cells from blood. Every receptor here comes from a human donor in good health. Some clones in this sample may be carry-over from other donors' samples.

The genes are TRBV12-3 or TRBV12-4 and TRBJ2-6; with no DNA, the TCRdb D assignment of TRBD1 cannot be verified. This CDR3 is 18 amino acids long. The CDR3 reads CASSPEGQGTSGANVLTF.

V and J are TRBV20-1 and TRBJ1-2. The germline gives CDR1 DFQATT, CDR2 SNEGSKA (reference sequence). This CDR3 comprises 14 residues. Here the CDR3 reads CSARDQSGNYGYTF.

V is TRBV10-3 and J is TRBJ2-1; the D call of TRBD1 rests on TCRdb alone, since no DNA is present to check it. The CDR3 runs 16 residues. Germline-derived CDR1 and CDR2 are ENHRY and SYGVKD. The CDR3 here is CAISDPHQDTPNEQFF.

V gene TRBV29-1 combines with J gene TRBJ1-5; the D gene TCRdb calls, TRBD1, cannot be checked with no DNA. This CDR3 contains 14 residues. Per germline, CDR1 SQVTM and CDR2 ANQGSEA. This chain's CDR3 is CSVVPRGPNQPQHF.

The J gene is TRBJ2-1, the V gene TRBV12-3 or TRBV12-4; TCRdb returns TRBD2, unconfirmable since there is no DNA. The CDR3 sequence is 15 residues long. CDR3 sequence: CASSSGLPIYNEQFF.

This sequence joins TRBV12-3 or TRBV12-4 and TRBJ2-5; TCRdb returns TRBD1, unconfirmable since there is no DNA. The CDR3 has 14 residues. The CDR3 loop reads CASTLLGTEETQYF.

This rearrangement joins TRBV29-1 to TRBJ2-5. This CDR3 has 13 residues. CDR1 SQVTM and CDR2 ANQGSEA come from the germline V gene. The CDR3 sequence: CSAVTLYQETQYF.

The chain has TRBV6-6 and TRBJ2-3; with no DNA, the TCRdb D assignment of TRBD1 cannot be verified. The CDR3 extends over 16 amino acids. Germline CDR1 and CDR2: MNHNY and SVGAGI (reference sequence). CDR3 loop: CASSYARALQSDTQYF.

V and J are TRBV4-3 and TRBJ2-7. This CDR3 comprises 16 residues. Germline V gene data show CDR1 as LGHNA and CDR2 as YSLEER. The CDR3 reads CASSQDLPQGPYEQYF.

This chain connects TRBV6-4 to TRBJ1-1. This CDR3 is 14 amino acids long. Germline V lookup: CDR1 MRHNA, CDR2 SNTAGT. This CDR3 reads CASSDSSENTEAFF.

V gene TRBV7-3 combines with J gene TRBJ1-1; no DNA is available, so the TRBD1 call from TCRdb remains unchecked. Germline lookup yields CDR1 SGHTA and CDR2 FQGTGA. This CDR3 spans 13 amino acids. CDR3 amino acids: CASSLLSQSEAFF.

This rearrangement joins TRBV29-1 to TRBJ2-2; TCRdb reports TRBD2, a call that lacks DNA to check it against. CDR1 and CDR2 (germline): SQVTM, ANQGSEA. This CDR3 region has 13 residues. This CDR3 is CSVEGLNTGELFF.

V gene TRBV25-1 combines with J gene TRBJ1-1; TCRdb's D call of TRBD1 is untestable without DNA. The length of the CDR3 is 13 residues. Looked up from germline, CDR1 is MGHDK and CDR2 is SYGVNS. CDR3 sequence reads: CASSDRDRGSAFF. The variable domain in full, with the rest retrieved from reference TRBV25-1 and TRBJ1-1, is EADIYQTPRYLVIGTGKKITLECSQTMGHDKMYWYQQDPGMELHLIHYSYGVNSTEKGDLSSESTVSRIRTEHFPLTLESARPSHTSQYLCASSDRDRGSAFFGQGTRLTVV.